The 26 T cell receptor beta chains below were found in one sample sequenced in a study of beta chain features in type 1 diabetes. Expressed TCRB transcripts were sequenced after all isolated RNA was converted to cDNA. Only in-frame clones appear in the TCRdb table, and some are missing; sequencing was by immunoSEQ multiplex PCR. The sample contains about 110,000 clones, around 40% of which appear only once. Sample: stem cell memory CD4+ T cells from blood. These receptors originate from a woman aged 18-35 years in good health.

The chain carries TRBV13 and TRBJ2-1; no clear D gene. This CDR3 comprises 16 residues. V was clipped by 3 bases and J by 0 bases, with 12 bases between them. Germline assignment: CDR1 PRHDT and CDR2 FYEKMQ (reference sequence). The CDR3 spells CASSFRLHSSYNEQFF. Here the CDR3 DNA reads TGTGCCAGCAGCTTCCGACTCCATAGCTCCTACAATGAGCAGTTCTTC. Variable domain in full (rest from reference TRBV13 and TRBJ2-1): AAGVIQSPRHLIKEKRETATLKCYPIPRHDTVYWYQQGPGQDPQFLISFYEKMQSDKGSIPDRFSAQQFSDYHSELNMSSLELGDSALYFCASSFRLHSSYNEQFFGPGTRLTVL.

The CDR3 DNA is TGTGCCAGCAGTACAACCCAAGGGAGTAATCAGCCCCAGCATTTT. This gives the protein CASSTTQGSNQPQHF. The chain has TRBV11-2 and TRBJ1-5; D is uncertain. Per germline, CDR1 SGHAT and CDR2 FQNNGV. The CDR3 is made up of 15 amino acids. Between the trimmed V and J ends, which lost 6 bases and 4 bases, there was a span of 16 bases.

This clone was detected a few times. The V and J genes are TRBV7-2 and TRBJ1-5; the D gene is possibly TRBD1 (6 bases). Trimming shortened V by 4 bases and J by 3 bases, and 13 bases separated the two germline ends. CDR1 and CDR2 from the germline V gene are SGHTA and FQGNSA. The length of the CDR3 is 15 residues. As DNA, the CDR3 is TGTGCCAGCAGCTCCACGGGGGGGGCCAATCAGCCCCAGCATTTT. This codes for CASSSTGGANQPQHF.

V usage is TRBV7-3 and J usage is TRBJ2-7; a possible D gene is TRBD1 (6 bases). The CDR3 sequence is 14 residues long. The germline V and J ends were trimmed by 1 base and 2 bases, with 9 bases remaining between them. Germline V gives CDR1 SGHTA, CDR2 FQGTGA. In nucleotides, the CDR3 is TGTGCCAGCAGCTTAAAGGCAGGGGCCTACGAGCAGTACTTC. Translation: CASSLKAGAYEQYF.

This clone has only one observation. The V gene is TRBV30, the J gene TRBJ2-5; 7 bases align to TRBD2. The closer fit of TRBJ2-7 to the DNA end suggests the J call may be wrong. The length of the CDR3 is 13 residues. Germline V CDR1 and CDR2: GTSNPN, SVGIG (reference sequence). CDR3 coding DNA: TGTGCCTGGAGTAGCGGGAATACCTACGAGCAGTACTTC. Translated: CAWSSGNTYEQYF.

This clone was recorded only once. The chain joins TRBV27 to TRBJ1-2; 8 bases are shared with TRBD1. CDR3 length: 13 amino acids. Per germline, CDR1 MNHEY and CDR2 SMNVEV (reference sequence). V shed 8 bases and J 8 bases; nucleotides not matched to a gene: 10. Here the CDR3 reads CASRTRGLSGYTF. The CDR3 DNA follows: TGTGCCAGCCGTACCAGGGGGCTATCAGGCTACACCTTC.

Concerning this clone itself: The sample has other DNA sequences that encode this CDR3 too. This sequence joins TRBV19 and TRBJ1-1, with D possibly matching TRBD1 (6 bases). This CDR3 comprises 14 residues. V shed 6 bases and J shed 2 bases, with 13 bases lying between them. Germline lookup yields CDR1 LNHDA and CDR2 SQIVND (reference sequence). CDR3 DNA: TGTGCCAGTAGCCCGGGACAACAAAACACTGAAGCTTTCTTT. This gives the protein CASSPGQQNTEAFF.

The chain has TRBV7-2 and TRBJ2-7, with TRBD2 matching over 11 bases. Germline V CDR1 and CDR2: SGHTA, FQGNSA. The junction had 6 bases not matched to a gene; V was cut back by 1 base and J by 4 bases. CDR3 size: 16 residues. The CDR3 DNA is TGTGCCAGCAGCTTAGTCATCGGGACTAGCGGTTACGAGCAGTACTTC. Translated: CASSLVIGTSGYEQYF.

This clone has a single count. The V gene is TRBV28, the J gene TRBJ1-2; the D gene is possibly TRBD1 (5 bases). Germline values: CDR1 MDHEN, CDR2 SYDVKM. V gave up 4 bases and J gave up 3 bases, with 12 bases separating them. The CDR3 covers 14 residues. CDR3 in DNA: TGTGCCAGCAGTTCGGGGGGGTCGGACTATGGCTACACCTTC. It is translated as CASSSGGSDYGYTF.

The chain has TRBV6-5 and TRBJ2-1; no clear D. Germline loops: CDR1 MNHEY, CDR2 SVGAGI. V lost 2 bases and J lost 6, with 8 bases in between. CDR3 length: 13 amino acids. The chain's CDR3 is CASSYNPGNEQFF. The DNA of the CDR3 is TGTGCCAGCAGTTACAATCCGGGCAATGAGCAGTTCTTC.

This chain connects TRBV4-2 to TRBJ2-1, with 9 bases identical to TRBD2. This CDR3 comprises 17 residues. The germline V gene encodes CDR1 LGHNA and CDR2 YNFKEQ. The J segment lost 3 bases and the V segment lost 0 bases, leaving 6 bases of the junction unmatched. This CDR3 reads CASSQEGSGSDYNEQFF. The DNA of the CDR3 is TGTGCCAGCAGCCAAGAGGGTAGCGGGAGTGACTACAATGAGCAGTTCTTC.

This clone showed up just a few times. The chain employs TRBV7-9 and TRBJ2-5; D gene ambiguous. Germline V gives CDR1 SEHNR, CDR2 FQNEAQ (reference sequence). The CDR3 runs 14 residues. V was cut by 0 bases and J by 7 bases, with 12 bases left in between. In DNA, the CDR3 is TGTGCCAGCAGCTTAGCGCGTCCGGGTCGGACCCAGTACTTC. Protein sequence: CASSLARPGRTQYF. Using reference TRBV7-9 and TRBJ2-5 for the parts outside the CDR3, the full variable domain is DTGVSQNPRHKITKRGQNVTFRCDPISEHNRLYWYRQTLGQGPEFLTYFQNEAQLEKSRLLSDRFSAERPKGSFSTLEIQRTEQGDSAMYLCASSLARPGRTQYFGPGTRLLVL.

The chain uses TRBV5-1 and TRBJ2-3, with 9 positions matching TRBD1. Per the germline V gene, CDR1 is SGHRS and CDR2 is YFSETQ. The CDR3 extends over 14 amino acids. Germline trimming cut 3 bases from V and 3 bases from J; bases unmatched to any gene: 2. CDR3 in DNA: TGCGCCAGCAGCTCTGGGACAGGGACAGATACGCAGTATTTT. It encodes CASSSGTGTDTQYF.

The genes are TRBV5-1 and TRBJ2-5, with D perhaps matching TRBD1 (5 bases). Looked up from germline, CDR1 is SGHRS and CDR2 is YFSETQ. This CDR3 is built from 14 residues. Trimming pared 2 bases from V and 3 bases from J, leaving 11 bases between. CDR3 DNA: TGCGCCAGCAGCTTTTTGGGCAGGGAAGAGACCCAGTACTTC. Protein sequence: CASSFLGREETQYF.

The chain couples TRBV28 to TRBJ2-7; a possible D gene is TRBD2 (6 bases). The CDR3 is 16 amino acids. Trimming left V 3 bases short and J 6 bases short, with 21 bases between. Per the germline V gene, CDR1 is MDHEN and CDR2 is SYDVKM. For the CDR3, the DNA is TGTGCCAGCAGTTTGGGCGGAGCGATCGGGAGCTTCGAGCAGTACTTC. It encodes CASSLGGAIGSFEQYF. Supplemented by reference TRBV28 and TRBJ2-7, the full variable domain reads DVKVTQSSRYLVKRTGEKVFLECVQDMDHENMFWYRQDPGLGLRLIYFSYDVKMKEKGDIPEGYSVSREKKERFSLILESASTNQTSMYLCASSLGGAIGSFEQYFGPGTRLTVT.

The rearrangement links TRBV7-2 to TRBJ2-1; D not resolved. This CDR3 has 13 amino acids. V lost 1 base, J lost 3 bases, and 4 bases lay in between. Germline-derived CDR1 and CDR2 are SGHTA and FQGNSA. The CDR3 bases are TGTGCCAGCAGCTTAGAACTCTACAATGAGCAGTTCTTC. It encodes CASSLELYNEQFF.

This clone was counted only a few times. The V and J genes are TRBV7-9 and TRBJ1-5; a weak D match, TRBD1 (5 bases). The ends were cut back, 1 base at V and 6 bases at J, with 10 bases in the middle. In germline, CDR1 is SEHNR, CDR2 FQNEAQ (reference sequence). The CDR3 contains 14 residues. CDR3 loop: CASSLGGDAQPQHF. The CDR3 nucleotides read TGTGCCAGCAGCTTAGGGGGGGACGCTCAGCCCCAGCATTTT.

This chain joins TRBV7-2 and TRBJ2-1, with 7 positions matching TRBD1. Germline assignment: CDR1 SGHTA and CDR2 FQGNSA. The CDR3 loop spans 14 amino acids. J lost 11 bases, V lost 0 bases, and 7 bases had no gene match. The CDR3 is CASSLAGTVRKQFF. CDR3 nucleotides: TGTGCCAGCAGCTTAGCGGGGACAGTCCGTAAGCAGTTCTTC.

The chain couples TRBV9 to TRBJ2-2, with 9 bases aligning to TRBD1. The junction had 7 bases not matched to a gene; V was cut back by 3 bases and J by 4 bases. CDR1 is SGDLS, CDR2 YYNGEE, per germline. The CDR3 sequence is 16 residues long. CDR3 coding DNA: TGTGCCAGCAGCGCAACGGGACAGGGCGTCACCGGGGAGCTGTTTTTT. Amino acids: CASSATGQGVTGELFF.

The chain is built from TRBV5-5 and TRBJ2-6, with D unclear. Trimming pared 4 bases from V and 8 bases from J, leaving 10 bases between. Germline CDR1 reads SGHKS; CDR2 reads YYEKEE (reference sequence). This CDR3 comprises 13 residues. The CDR3 sequence: CASSASRSNVLTF. The CDR3 DNA follows: TGTGCCAGCAGCGCGTCCAGGTCCAACGTCCTGACTTTC.

A few counts support this clone. J is TRBJ2-7 and V is TRBV30; perhaps TRBD2 as D (5 bases). This CDR3 is 13 amino acids long. The germline V gene has CDR1 GTSNPN and CDR2 SVGIG (reference sequence). Trimming shortened V by 3 bases and J by 3 bases, and 12 bases separated the two germline ends. CDR3 sequence reads: CAWRGIGDYEQYF. CDR3 bases: TGTGCCTGGAGGGGAATCGGGGACTACGAGCAGTACTTC. Together with reference TRBV30 and TRBJ2-7, the CDR3 gives the full variable domain: SQTIHQWPATLVQPVGSPLSLECTVEGTSNPNLYWYRQAAGRGLQLLFYSVGIGQISSEVPQNLSASRPQDRQFILSSKKLLLSDSGFYLCAWRGIGDYEQYFGPGTRLTVT.

The rearrangement uses TRBV9 and TRBJ2-1; D is unclear. Trimming shortened V by 4 bases and J by 9 bases, and 8 bases separated the two germline ends. This CDR3 comprises 11 residues. Germline CDR1 and CDR2: SGDLS and YYNGEE. CDR3 in DNA: TGTGCCAGCAGCCGCGAGGTTGAGCAGTTCTTC. Amino acids: CASSREVEQFF.

The rearrangement links TRBV5-4 to TRBJ1-5; possible D gene TRBD1, 5 bases. There are 18 residues in the CDR3. Germline V CDR1 and CDR2: SGHNT, YYREEE (reference sequence). V shed 1 base and J shed 0 bases, with 17 bases lying between them. The CDR3, as DNA: TGTGCCAGCAGCTTGTGGTCAGGGCCCGGTGTTAGCAATCAGCCCCAGCATTTT. Protein product: CASSLWSGPGVSNQPQHF.

This clone occurred a few times. The rearrangement joins TRBV5-4 to TRBJ1-5; D call uncertain. The CDR3 length is 12 residues. The ends were cut back, 1 base at V and 6 bases at J, with 5 bases in the middle. Germline V gives CDR1 SGHNT, CDR2 YYREEE (reference sequence). CDR3 in amino acids: CASSLYGQPQHF. Here the CDR3 DNA reads TGTGCCAGCAGCTTGTACGGTCAGCCCCAGCATTTT.

A few counts support this clone. V usage is TRBV13 and J usage is TRBJ2-2, with 7 bases lining up with TRBD1. The CDR3 spans 16 residues. The V segment lost 4 bases and the J segment 3 bases; nucleotides outside the gene matches: 8. Germline values: CDR1 PRHDT, CDR2 FYEKMQ (reference sequence). The CDR3 DNA follows: TGTGCCAGCAGCTCCCCCAGGGGGAAAGACACCGGGGAGCTGTTTTTT. Amino acid sequence: CASSSPRGKDTGELFF.

V usage is TRBV11-3 and J usage is TRBJ2-3, with D possibly matching TRBD1 (5 bases). CDR3 length: 16 residues. The ends were cut back, 2 bases at V and 3 bases at J, with 15 bases in the middle. Germline assignment: CDR1 SGHNT and CDR2 YENEEA. CDR3 bases: TGTGCCAGCAGCTTAACGGCAGGGTGGGGAACAGATACGCAGTATTTT. It codes for CASSLTAGWGTDTQYF.